One sample yielded the 10 T cell receptor beta chains listed below, sequenced in a study of post-analysis software for immune sequencing data. The library was made from cDNA and included unique molecular identifiers. TCRdb independently ran MiXCR on the PCR reads; one entry per CDR3 protein. Of about 500,000 distinct CDR3 sequences listed, nearly 45% are singletons. These receptors are not linked to any known antigen. Study-level findings and limits: Patients carried roughly 5 TRBV segments more frequently than controls did, and TRBV5-6, TRBV5-1 and TRBV20-1 were among them.

What was sequenced was blood. The receptors shown here come from a girl aged 5-17 years with multiple sclerosis.

The J gene is TRBJ2-7, the V gene TRBV6-5, with D maybe TRBD2 (6 bases). The V end lost 6 bases, the J end lost 5 bases, and 17 bases lay between the germline ends. The V gene's germline CDR1 is MNHEY and CDR2 SVGAGI. The CDR3 consists of 14 residues. As DNA, the CDR3 is TGTGCCAGCAGCGGGGGTTCCCTAAGGAACGAGCAGTACTTC. It yields the protein CASSGGSLRNEQYF.

This clonotype was recorded many times. This rearrangement joins TRBV5-5 to TRBJ2-3, with TRBD1 matching over 9 bases. The J segment lost 4 bases and the V segment lost 4 bases, leaving 4 bases of the junction unmatched. This CDR3 contains 14 residues. Germline lookup yields CDR1 SGHKS and CDR2 YYEKEE (reference sequence). CDR3 coding DNA: TGTGCCAGCAGCCGGGGACAGGGCCCAGATACGCAGTATTTT. It yields the protein CASSRGQGPDTQYF.

This clonotype was counted only a few times. This chain joins TRBV28 and TRBJ2-1, with TRBD2 matching over 7 bases. V lost 5 bases and J lost 7; bases outside the gene matches: 11. The CDR3 runs 15 residues. In germline, CDR1 is MDHEN, CDR2 SYDVKM. The CDR3 DNA sequence: TGTGCCAGCAGTCACCTAGCGGCCTCGTCGAATGAGCAGTTCTTC. Its translation is CASSHLAASSNEQFF.

This clonotype was seen only a few times. The chain uses TRBV6-5 and TRBJ2-7; the match to TRBD1 covers 7 bases. There are 12 residues in the CDR3. The J segment lost 4 bases and the V segment lost 5 bases, leaving 2 bases of the junction unmatched. Germline V lookup: CDR1 MNHEY, CDR2 SVGAGI. The CDR3 coding sequence is TGTGCCAGCAGTGGGACAGCTTACGAGCAGTACTTC. It is translated as CASSGTAYEQYF.

This clonotype was counted between two and nine times. The chain employs TRBV20-1 and TRBJ2-1; no reliable D call. The length of the CDR3 is 14 residues. CDR1 DFQATT and CDR2 SNEGSKA come from the germline V gene (reference sequence). CDR3 amino acids: CGTEESPTYNEQFF. For the CDR3, the DNA is TGCGGAACGGAAGAGTCCCCCACCTACAATGAGCAGTTCTTC.

This chain links TRBV20-1 with TRBJ2-5; TRBD2 agrees at 11 bases. The closer fit of TRBJ2-7 to the DNA end suggests the J call may be wrong. The CDR3 spans 17 residues. Germline V gives CDR1 DFQATT, CDR2 SNEGSKA (reference sequence). The chain's CDR3 is CSARDPVTSGELYEQYF. The CDR3 nucleotides read TGCAGTGCTAGAGATCCCGTGACTAGCGGGGAATTATACGAGCAGTACTTC.

For the CDR3, the DNA is TGCAGCGTTGGACAGGGGACCAAAAACATTCAGTACTTC. Encoded protein: CSVGQGTKNIQYF. The chain has TRBV29-1 and TRBJ2-4; 8 nucleotides align to TRBD1. Germline CDR1 SQVTM, CDR2 ANQGSEA. Losses at the gene ends were 4 bases for V and 2 bases for J; bases not matched to a gene: 1. This CDR3 is 13 amino acids long.

This clonotype has just a few counts. V usage is TRBV20-1 and J usage is TRBJ2-4; D remains ambiguous. Germline V gene sequence: CDR1 DFQATT, CDR2 SNEGSKA (reference sequence). Trimming pared 3 bases from V and 0 bases from J, leaving 6 bases between. The CDR3 contains 13 residues. CDR3 DNA sequence: TGCAGTGCTAGTGCGTTAGCCAAAAACATTCAGTACTTC. It translates to CSASALAKNIQYF.

This clonotype has a handful of counts. The V gene is TRBV11-2, the J gene TRBJ1-1; the D gene is possibly TRBD1 (5 bases). The ends were cut back, 7 bases at V and 1 base at J, with 10 bases in the middle. Germline CDR1 is SGHAT and CDR2 is FQNNGV. The CDR3 contains 13 residues. The CDR3 nucleotides are TGTGCCAGCACTGGACACCCGAACACTGAAGCTTTCTTT. Residues: CASTGHPNTEAFF.

CDR3 region: CASSITSGRAPEQYF. The CDR3 bases are TGTGCCAGCAGTATAACTAGCGGGAGGGCTCCCGAGCAGTACTTC. The rearrangement uses TRBV7-9 and TRBJ2-5; the match to TRBD2 covers 13 bases. The J call is doubtful: the DNA matches TRBJ2-7 better. Germline CDR1 is SEHNR and CDR2 is FQNEAQ (reference sequence). The CDR3 sequence is 15 residues long.